This T cell receptor beta chain was sequenced during a study of CD8 T cells in ankylosing spondylitis. On this clonotype: Antigen unknown.

V was pared by 5 bases and J by 3 bases, with 6 bases of the junction left unmatched. The CDR3 covers 13 residues. Germline loops: CDR1 DFQATT, CDR2 SNEGSKA (reference sequence). Study-wide results and caveats: Certain motif variants had earlier appeared in reactive arthritis synovial fluid and blood. Clones tied to disease were said to be significantly enriched in matched ankylosing spondylitis synovial fluid. A TCR beta motif of under 10 highly homologous variants appeared characteristic of ankylosing spondylitis blood.

Via MiXCR, TCRdb re-called the 5' RACE reads, giving one row per CDR3 protein. The sample lists some 220,000 distinct CDR3 sequences; more than 9% were seen once. Material: blood, either unsorted or a sorted T cell fraction (not recorded which). The chain carries TRBV20-1 and TRBJ1-1; TRBD1 matches at 7 bases. This sequence was found in a male donor with ankylosing spondylitis or in good health (not recorded which). The CDR3 reads CSAQTGRDTEAFF. CDR3 in DNA: TGCAGTGCTCAGACAGGGAGGGACACTGAAGCTTTCTTT.